This TCR beta chain originates from a study of blood T cell repertoires in COVID-19. Study as a whole: Samples of COVID-19 (acute and convalescent) were obtained from the United States, Italy and Spain. The analysed material was cDNA or gDNA that came from T cells, B-cell-depleted T cells, or PBMCs.

In the study's own analysis: Nucleated cell number was recorded as an estimate derived from reference gene primer amplification. Measured with immunoSEQ multiplex PCR; TCRdb has only the in-frame clones, and not every one. V, J and clone size were drawn from that table, and D and trimming were deduced from the DNA. Found here are approximately 210,000 clones, 88% of them singletons; the top ten hold over 1.5%. CDR1 is LGHDT and CDR2 is YNNKEL in the germline V gene (reference sequence). This CDR3 contains 18 residues. The V gene lost 7 bases and the J gene lost 0 bases, with 19 bases spanning the gap.

The clonotype comes from a man between 65 and 79 years old with acute or convalescent COVID-19. V is TRBV3-1 (or the pseudogene TRBV3-2) and J is TRBJ2-6; the D gene is possibly TRBD2 (5 bases). Input material: peripheral blood. The CDR3 reads CASKQAGGISSGANVLTF. The CDR3 region has the DNA TGTGCCAGCAAGCAAGCTGGAGGTATCAGCTCTGGGGCCAACGTCCTGACTTTC.